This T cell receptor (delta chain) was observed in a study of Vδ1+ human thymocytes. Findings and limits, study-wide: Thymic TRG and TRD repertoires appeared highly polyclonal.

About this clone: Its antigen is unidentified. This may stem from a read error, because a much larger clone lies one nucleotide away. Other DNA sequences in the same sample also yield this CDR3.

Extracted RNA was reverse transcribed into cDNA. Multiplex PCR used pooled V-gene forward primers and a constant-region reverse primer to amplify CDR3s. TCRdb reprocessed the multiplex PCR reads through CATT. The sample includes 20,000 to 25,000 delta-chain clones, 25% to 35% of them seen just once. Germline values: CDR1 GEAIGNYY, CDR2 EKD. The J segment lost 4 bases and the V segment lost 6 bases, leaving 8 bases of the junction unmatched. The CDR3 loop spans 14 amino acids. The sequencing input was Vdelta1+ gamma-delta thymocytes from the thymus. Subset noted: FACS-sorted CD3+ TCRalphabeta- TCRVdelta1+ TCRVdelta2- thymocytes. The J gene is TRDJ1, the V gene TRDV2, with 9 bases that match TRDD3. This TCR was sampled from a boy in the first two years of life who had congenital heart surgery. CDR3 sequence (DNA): TGTGCCTGTCCTGGGGATACGCTTGGCGATAAACTCATCTTT. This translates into CACPGDTLGDKLIF.